A single sample gave rise to the 28 T cell receptor beta chains below, sequenced in a study of T-cell memory formation after mild COVID-19. TCRdb ran MiXCR on the 5' RACE reads and lists one entry per CDR3 protein. The sample consists of approximately 400,000 distinct CDR3 sequences, 24% of them appearing once. Sequencing used PBMCs or a T cell subset sorted from them (not recorded which). Every receptor here comes from an adult woman who had mild COVID-19 (a few samples of this study predate the infection). Cell type and time point are not known.

This clonotype showed up many times. This chain connects TRBV5-5 to TRBJ1-1; D gene uncertain. Germline V gene sequence: CDR1 SGHKS, CDR2 YYEKEE (reference sequence). The CDR3 loop spans 13 amino acids. With 0 bases removed from V and 1 base from J, the gap between germline ends came to 4 bases. In nucleotides, the CDR3 is TGTGCCAGCAGCTTGGGTAGGAACACTGAAGCTTTCTTT. Its protein product is CASSLGRNTEAFF.

This sequence joins TRBV7-6 and TRBJ2-1; 8 bases are a match to TRBD1. The CDR3 length is 15 residues. Germline trimming cut 1 base from V and 10 bases from J; bases unmatched to any gene: 9. Looked up from germline, CDR1 is SGHVS and CDR2 is FNYEAQ. Written as DNA, the CDR3 is TGTGCCAGCAGCTTAGATTATGGGCAGGGGGCAGAGCAGTTCTTC. Translating gives CASSLDYGQGAEQFF.

The rearrangement joins TRBV12-3 or TRBV12-4 to TRBJ1-1, with D hard to call. The length of the CDR3 is 13 residues. Trimming shortened V by 6 bases and J by 1 base, and 9 bases separated the two germline ends. The CDR3 region is CASSPDTNTEAFF. CDR3 bases: TGTGCCAGCAGCCCGGATACGAACACTGAAGCTTTCTTT.

This sequence joins TRBV9 and TRBJ2-3; 8 bases are shared with TRBD2. The CDR3 consists of 16 residues. Germline V gives CDR1 SGDLS, CDR2 YYNGEE. After removal of 0 bases from V and 0 bases from J, the junction contained 3 bases not matched to a gene. DNA for the CDR3: TGTGCCAGCAGCGTAGGGGCTAGCGGGAGCACAGATACGCAGTATTTT. Protein product: CASSVGASGSTDTQYF.

This clonotype was found a few times. The gene calls are TRBV7-9 and TRBJ2-7; TRBD2 matches 11 bases. Per the germline V gene, CDR1 is SEHNR and CDR2 is FQNEAQ (reference sequence). J was trimmed by 9 bases and V by 2 bases; bases with no gene match: 12. The CDR3 extends over 16 amino acids. The CDR3: CASSLPTSGIFIGQYF. As DNA, the CDR3 is TGTGCCAGCAGCTTACCGACTAGCGGGATTTTTATTGGGCAGTACTTC.

This clonotype showed up just a few times. The rearrangement joins TRBV6-5 to TRBJ2-3, with D perhaps TRBD1 (7 bases). This CDR3 region has 14 residues. Germline values: CDR1 MNHEY, CDR2 SVGAGI. Trimming pared 2 bases from V and 6 bases from J, leaving 12 bases between. CDR3 DNA sequence: TGTGCCAGCAGTTACCAGGGGGAGGCGGATACGCAGTATTTT. It specifies CASSYQGEADTQYF.

This clonotype was counted a few times. This rearrangement joins TRBV7-2 to TRBJ1-5; the D is unclear. The CDR3 length is 13 residues. V was pared by 2 bases and J by 4 bases, with 6 bases between. Germline CDR1 reads SGHTA; CDR2 reads FQGNSA. DNA of the CDR3: TGTGCCAGCAGCTTACCGCATAATCAGCCCCAGCATTTT. Translation: CASSLPHNQPQHF. Drawing the rest from reference TRBV7-2 and TRBJ1-5, the complete variable domain is GAGVSQSPSNKVTEKGKDVELRCDPISGHTALYWYRQSLGQGLEFLIYFQGNSAPDKSGLPSDRFSAERTGGSVSTLTIQRTQQEDSAVYLCASSLPHNQPQHFGDGTRLSIL.

The V and J genes are TRBV4-2 and TRBJ1-2; D is undetermined. CDR3 length: 17 amino acids. V lost 0 bases and J 2 bases, leaving 16 bases between the germline ends. The V gene's germline CDR1 is LGHNA and CDR2 YNFKEQ. The CDR3, as DNA: TGTGCCAGCAGCCAAGATTCCAGCGCTGGCCCAAACTATGGCTACACCTTC. This gives the protein CASSQDSSAGPNYGYTF.

The chain carries TRBV24-1 and TRBJ2-3, with 13 bases fitting TRBD2. Looked up from germline, CDR1 is KGHDR and CDR2 is SFDVKD. The CDR3 extends over 17 amino acids. Germline trimming cut 4 bases from V and 2 bases from J; bases unmatched to any gene: 5. DNA for the CDR3: TGTGCCACCAGTGACCGACTAGCGGGAGGAAACACAGATACGCAGTATTTT. This translates into CATSDRLAGGNTDTQYF.

The chain uses TRBV18 and TRBJ1-5; the match to TRBD1 covers 8 bases. The ends lost 5 bases at V and 7 bases at J; junction bases unmatched: 10. CDR3 length: 15 amino acids. Germline lookup yields CDR1 KGHSH and CDR2 LQKENI. The CDR3 loop is CASSKDRGPGQPQHF. The CDR3, as DNA: TGTGCCAGCTCAAAAGACAGGGGACCCGGGCAGCCCCAGCATTTT.

The chain couples TRBV7-8 to TRBJ2-7; a possible D gene is TRBD2 (6 bases). Trimming left V 4 bases short and J 1 base short, with 17 bases between. The CDR3 loop spans 16 amino acids. CDR1 and CDR2 from the germline V gene are SGHVS and FQNEAQ. The CDR3 sequence: CASSSRYRGKSYEQYF. Written as DNA, the CDR3 is TGTGCCAGCAGCTCAAGATACCGGGGGAAATCCTACGAGCAGTACTTC.

This clonotype showed up just a few times. The genes are TRBV16 and TRBJ1-1, with TRBD1 matching 7 bases. This CDR3 comprises 16 residues. The ends lost 0 bases at V and 3 bases at J; junction bases unmatched: 7. The germline V gene encodes CDR1 KGHSY and CDR2 FQNENV. CDR3 coding DNA: TGTGCCAGCAGCCAATCTACGGACAGGTGGCACACTGAAGCTTTCTTT. This encodes CASSQSTDRWHTEAFF.

In this sample, this clonotype turned up a few times. The CDR3 DNA reads as TGCAGTGCTAGAGATCTGGGGGGAGAATCCTACGAGCAGTACTTC. This sequence encodes CSARDLGGESYEQYF. The J gene is TRBJ2-7, the V gene TRBV20-1; possibly TRBD2 for D (6 bases). V shed 0 bases and J shed 1 base, with 13 bases lying between them. Germline CDR1 and CDR2: DFQATT and SNEGSKA (reference sequence). This CDR3 has 15 residues.

This chain links TRBV7-3 with TRBJ2-7; D might be TRBD2 (5 bases). Germline CDR1 is SGHTA and CDR2 is FQGTGA. This CDR3 contains 13 residues. V lost 7 bases, J lost 5 bases, and 15 bases lay in between. CDR3 bases: TGTGCCAGCACCTCATCACCCGGGGACGAGCAGTACTTC. Its translation: CASTSSPGDEQYF.

The chain uses TRBV7-2 and TRBJ2-1; 11 nucleotides line up with TRBD2. Losses at the gene ends were 2 bases for V and 3 bases for J; bases not matched to a gene: 6. The CDR3 runs to 17 residues. CDR1 and CDR2 (germline): SGHTA, FQGNSA. In DNA, the CDR3 is TGTGCCAGCAGCTTAACTAGCGGGAGTACCGGCTACAATGAGCAGTTCTTC. This gives the protein CASSLTSGSTGYNEQFF.

The chain has TRBV12-3 or TRBV12-4 and TRBJ1-3, with no clear D. This CDR3 spans 11 amino acids. Trimming took off 5 bases at V and 3 bases at J, with 2 bases between the two ends. This chain's CDR3 is CASSVGNTIYF. CDR3 nucleotides: TGTGCCAGCAGTGTTGGAAACACCATATATTTT.

CDR3 in amino acids: CATSRANGQGREKLFF. The CDR3 region has the DNA TGTGCCACCAGCAGAGCGAACGGACAGGGTAGGGAAAAACTGTTTTTT. The chain employs TRBV15 and TRBJ1-4; TRBD1 matches at 8 bases. This CDR3 contains 16 residues. Looked up from germline, CDR1 is LNHNV and CDR2 is YYDKDF (reference sequence). V was clipped by 1 base and J by 8 bases; unmatched bases: 9.

CDR3 nucleotides: TGTGCCAGCAGCCCCGACTTGCGAGGGTGGGATGAGCAGTTCTTC. This translates into CASSPDLRGWDEQFF. This rearrangement joins TRBV9 to TRBJ2-1, with D possibly being TRBD2 (5 bases). The CDR3 consists of 15 residues. V shed 4 bases and J shed 8 bases, with 19 bases lying between them. Germline CDR1 is SGDLS and CDR2 is YYNGEE.

The chain combines TRBV2 with TRBJ2-7, with D perhaps matching TRBD2 (5 bases). CDR1 SNHLY and CDR2 FYNNEI come from the germline V gene. The CDR3 covers 14 residues. The V end lost 6 bases, the J end lost 4 bases, and 16 bases lay between the germline ends. In DNA form, the CDR3 reads TGTGCCAGCAGACAACTAGTGGCGGTGTACGAGCAGTACTTC. Its protein product is CASRQLVAVYEQYF.

This clonotype showed up just a few times. The V call is TRBV5-1, the J call TRBJ2-3; D is possibly TRBD2 (6 bases). Looked up from germline, CDR1 is SGHRS and CDR2 is YFSETQ. The CDR3 spans 17 residues. Trimming removed 0 bases from V and 1 base from J, with 15 bases in between. The CDR3 nucleotides read TGCGCCAGCAGCTTGGAGGAGGGGTTGGTCGGCACAGATACGCAGTATTTT. This gives the protein CASSLEEGLVGTDTQYF.

The V and J genes are TRBV12-3 or TRBV12-4 and TRBJ2-5; 8 bases map to TRBD2. The CDR3 is 17 amino acids. With 6 bases clipped from V and 1 base from J, the junction kept 13 bases outside the gene matches. The CDR3, as DNA: TGTGCCAGCAGGCCCTCGGAGGGCGGGAGGACCCAAGAGACCCAGTACTTC. It encodes CASRPSEGGRTQETQYF.

The chain joins TRBV6-2 or TRBV6-3 to TRBJ1-1, with D hard to call. The CDR3 runs 12 residues. Germline CDR1 reads MNHEY; CDR2 reads SVGEGT. V lost 6 bases to trimming and J lost 7 bases, with 12 bases between them. In nucleotides, the CDR3 is TGTGCCAGCAGCATCGGGCAGTATGAAGCTTTCTTT. Translating it yields CASSIGQYEAFF.

The CDR3, as DNA: TGTGCCAGCAGCGCCACCCTAGCGAGAAGCTCCTACGAGCAGTACTTC. It is translated as CASSATLARSSYEQYF. The chain couples TRBV7-9 to TRBJ2-7, with D perhaps matching TRBD2 (6 bases). V was trimmed by 5 bases and J by 0 bases, leaving 17 bases between them. The CDR3 spans 16 residues. Germline CDR1 reads SEHNR; CDR2 reads FQNEAQ (reference sequence).

This clonotype has only a few counts. This rearrangement joins TRBV7-2 to TRBJ1-6, with D unresolved. The CDR3 has 14 amino acids. Germline V gene data show CDR1 as SGHTA and CDR2 as FQGNSA. The V gene lost 7 bases and the J gene lost 10 bases, with 17 bases spanning the gap. The CDR3 DNA is TGTGCCAGCACCTTCCGGAAGGGAGGGTCACCCCTCCACTTT. Its protein is CASTFRKGGSPLHF.

This clonotype came up many times. The chain couples TRBV7-2 to TRBJ2-1, with TRBD2 as a possible D gene (6 bases). This CDR3 has 14 amino acids. Germline V CDR1 and CDR2: SGHTA, FQGNSA. The ends were cut back, 1 base at V and 7 bases at J, with 11 bases in the middle. The CDR3 protein is CASSLGAGINEQFF. CDR3 in DNA: TGTGCCAGCAGCTTAGGCGCGGGAATAAATGAGCAGTTCTTC.

This clonotype was picked up a small number of times. V gene TRBV4-3 combines with J gene TRBJ2-7; no reliable D call. V was clipped by 1 base and J by 3 bases, with 19 bases between them. Germline V gene data show CDR1 as LGHNA and CDR2 as YSLEER. CDR3 length: 17 amino acids. The CDR3 sequence: CASSQVSSDRRFYEQYF. The CDR3 DNA sequence: TGCGCCAGCAGCCAAGTTTCCTCGGATAGGCGATTCTACGAGCAGTACTTC.

This clonotype has a handful of counts. The chain links TRBV5-1 to TRBJ2-5; no reliable D call. The CDR3 sequence is 15 residues long. CDR1 is SGHRS and CDR2 is YFSETQ in the germline V gene. Trimming removed 4 bases from V and 5 bases from J, with 18 bases in between. As DNA, the CDR3 is TGCGCCAGCAGCCCCCGTGACTCGCCTCCGGAGACCCAGTACTTC. Its translation: CASSPRDSPPETQYF.

This chain links TRBV30 with TRBJ2-5; 9 bases line up with TRBD1. The V gene's germline CDR1 is GTSNPN and CDR2 SVGIG (reference sequence). V lost 3 bases and J lost 2; bases outside the gene matches: 4. This CDR3 comprises 14 residues. CDR3 in amino acids: CAWRKQGAQETQYF. The DNA of the CDR3 is TGTGCCTGGAGAAAACAGGGGGCTCAAGAGACCCAGTACTTC.